The 25 T cell receptor beta chains below all came from one sample that was sequenced in a study of OX40 agonist ivuxolimab in advanced cancers. The repertoire was sequenced with immunoSEQ multiplex PCR; TCRdb's copy has only in-frame clones and lacks some. The sample contains 65,000 to 85,000 clones, around four fifths of which appear only once. The sample was CD4+ or CD8+ T cells sorted from blood, taken in a trial of the OX40 agonist ivuxolimab. The receptor set was obtained from an adult with an advanced solid tumor such as melanoma, head and neck, liver or kidney cancer.

This sequence joins TRBV5-8 and TRBJ2-7; D gene ambiguous. The CDR3 loop spans 16 amino acids. CDR1 SGHTS and CDR2 YDEGEE come from the germline V gene. The V end was cut by 4 bases, the J end by 2 bases, with 19 bases between. The CDR3 loop is CASSAAGGYLAYEQYF. The DNA of the CDR3 is TGTGCCAGCAGCGCGGCCGGTGGCTATTTAGCCTACGAGCAGTACTTC.

V and J are TRBV5-5 and TRBJ1-1; no clear D gene. CDR1 is SGHKS, CDR2 YYEKEE, per germline (reference sequence). There are 13 residues in the CDR3. Trimming shortened V by 1 base and J by 6 bases, and 10 bases separated the two germline ends. CDR3 bases: TGTGCCAGCAGCTTGCGAAATAACGCTGAAGCTTTCTTT. This gives the protein CASSLRNNAEAFF.

The chain combines TRBV6-1 with TRBJ2-3; a possible D gene is TRBD1 (5 bases). The CDR3 sequence is 14 residues long. Trimming stripped 10 bases from V and 0 bases from J, with 14 bases between. Germline values: CDR1 MNHNS, CDR2 SASEGT. CDR3 coding DNA: TGTGCCACCATGTGGGGCCCGAGCACAGATACGCAGTATTTT. As protein: CATMWGPSTDTQYF.

The rearrangement joins TRBV9 to TRBJ1-1; 8 bases map to TRBD1. Germline V gene sequence: CDR1 SGDLS, CDR2 YYNGEE. Losses at the gene ends were 4 bases for V and 1 base for J; bases not matched to a gene: 15. The CDR3 runs to 18 residues. The CDR3 coding sequence is TGTGCCAGCAGCTCTAACCCCGCAGGGGGCGCCTGGAACACTGAAGCTTTCTTT. Encoded protein: CASSSNPAGGAWNTEAFF.

The chain combines TRBV7-6 with TRBJ2-1, with D hard to call. In germline, CDR1 is SGHVS, CDR2 FNYEAQ. V dropped 6 bases and J dropped 4 bases, with 4 bases sitting between them. The CDR3 length is 11 residues. The CDR3 reads CASRGYNEQFF. CDR3 DNA: TGTGCCAGCAGGGGTTACAATGAGCAGTTCTTC.

The chain combines TRBV6-6 with TRBJ1-5, with D possibly being TRBD1 (6 bases). CDR3 length: 12 amino acids. V was trimmed by 6 bases and J by 5 bases, leaving 8 bases between them. Germline V lookup: CDR1 MNHNY, CDR2 SVGAGI (reference sequence). The CDR3 DNA reads TGTGCCAGCAGACAGGGCGATCAGCCCCAGCATTTT. Amino acids: CASRQGDQPQHF.

This clone appeared once. The CDR3, as DNA: TGTGCCAGCAGTTTGTTCTCACAGAGCTCCTACAATGAGCAGTTCTTC. It yields the protein CASSLFSQSSYNEQFF. The chain combines TRBV28 with TRBJ2-1, with D unclear. V lost 3 bases, J lost 0 bases, and 12 bases lay in between. The CDR3 loop spans 16 amino acids. CDR1 is MDHEN, CDR2 SYDVKM, per germline. Full variable domain (outside the CDR3, taken from reference TRBV28 and TRBJ2-1): DVKVTQSSRYLVKRTGEKVFLECVQDMDHENMFWYRQDPGLGLRLIYFSYDVKMKEKGDIPEGYSVSREKKERFSLILESASTNQTSMYLCASSLFSQSSYNEQFFGPGTRLTVL.

This chain connects TRBV29-1 to TRBJ1-5, with a tentative D call TRBD1 (6 bases). The CDR3 spans 13 residues. V was trimmed by 6 bases and J by 3 bases, leaving 12 bases between them. Looked up from germline, CDR1 is SQVTM and CDR2 is ANQGSEA. DNA of the CDR3: TGCAGCGTACGAGGGGGAGCCAATCAGCCCCAGCATTTT. This translates into CSVRGGANQPQHF.

The chain is built from TRBV5-6 and TRBJ2-3, with 9 nucleotides matching TRBD2. This CDR3 has 14 amino acids. The J segment lost 3 bases and the V segment lost 6 bases, leaving 5 bases of the junction unmatched. CDR1 is SGHDT, CDR2 YYEEEE, per germline. DNA for the CDR3: TGTGCCAGCATGCCACTAGCGGGTACAGATACGCAGTATTTT. Translating it yields CASMPLAGTDTQYF.

V usage is TRBV19 and J usage is TRBJ2-2; D gene unclear. V lost 6 bases and J 2 bases, leaving 10 bases between the germline ends. CDR1 and CDR2 from the germline V gene are LNHDA and SQIVND (reference sequence). This CDR3 has 14 amino acids. In DNA, the CDR3 is TGTGCCAGTAGGGGGAAGGGCAACACCGGGGAGCTGTTTTTT. It translates to CASRGKGNTGELFF.

As regards this clone: The same CDR3 also results from other DNA sequences found in this sample. This rearrangement joins TRBV11-3 to TRBJ2-3; D not resolved. V lost 2 bases, J lost 0 bases, and 6 bases lay in between. Germline CDR1 SGHNT, CDR2 YENEEA. The CDR3 has 14 amino acids. The DNA of the CDR3 is TGTGCCAGCAGCTTAACAGCTAGCACAGATACGCAGTATTTT. It is translated as CASSLTASTDTQYF.

The V call is TRBV4-2, the J call TRBJ2-2; D is undetermined. Germline CDR1 LGHNA, CDR2 YNFKEQ. V lost 0 bases and J lost 6, with 8 bases in between. The CDR3 sequence is 14 residues long. The CDR3 DNA follows: TGTGCCAGCAGCCAAGATATGCCATCCGGGGAGCTGTTTTTT. Its translation is CASSQDMPSGELFF.

The gene calls are TRBV11-3 and TRBJ2-3; D possibly corresponds to TRBD2 (6 bases). Germline CDR1 SGHNT, CDR2 YENEEA. The V gene lost 1 base and the J gene lost 5 bases, with 13 bases spanning the gap. CDR3 length: 15 amino acids. CDR3: CASSLGSGGIDTQYF. In DNA, the CDR3 is TGTGCCAGCAGCTTAGGTTCCGGAGGGATAGATACGCAGTATTTT.

The rearrangement links TRBV7-2 to TRBJ2-3; 7 bases align to TRBD2. V dropped 1 base and J dropped 0; count of bases not matched to a gene: 10. CDR3 length equals 18 residues. The V gene's germline CDR1 is SGHTA and CDR2 FQGNSA. The DNA of the CDR3 is TGTGCCAGCAGCTTAGTCCCCCAGCGGGGTACTAGCACAGATACGCAGTATTTT. This translates into CASSLVPQRGTSTDTQYF.

Points on this clone: Other DNA sequences in this specimen translate into the identical CDR3. The rearrangement links TRBV5-1 to TRBJ1-2; weak D call: TRBD1 (5 bases). There are 15 residues in the CDR3. The ends were cut back, 0 bases at V and 5 bases at J, with 14 bases in the middle. Germline CDR1 and CDR2: SGHRS and YFSETQ. The CDR3 region has the DNA TGCGCCAGCAGCTTGGGGGGTCAGGGCACTTATGGCTACACCTTC. It encodes CASSLGGQGTYGYTF.

This chain joins TRBV30 and TRBJ1-3; no reliable D call. Between the trimmed V and J ends, which lost 3 bases and 2 bases, there was a span of 11 bases. The V gene's germline CDR1 is GTSNPN and CDR2 SVGIG (reference sequence). This CDR3 contains 14 residues. CDR3 protein: CAWSSDSTGNTIYF. The CDR3 nucleotides read TGTGCCTGGAGCTCGGACTCCACTGGAAACACCATATATTTT.

In this sample, this clone turned up many times. This chain links TRBV2 with TRBJ1-5; TRBD1 is a possible D gene (5 bases). The CDR3 loop spans 19 amino acids. The V end was cut by 6 bases, the J end by 0 bases, with 24 bases between. Germline values: CDR1 SNHLY, CDR2 FYNNEI. CDR3 residues: CASSESTVGTSNSNQPQHF. In DNA, the CDR3 is TGTGCCAGCAGCGAAAGCACGGTCGGGACCTCGAATAGCAATCAGCCCCAGCATTTT.

The chain carries TRBV21-1 and TRBJ2-1; TRBD2, as called in the table, went unchecked against the DNA. TRBV21-1 corresponds to a pseudogene. The CDR3 runs to 17 residues. CDR3 DNA: TGTGCCAGCAAGGGGGAACTAGCGGGAGGTAAGAAAAATGAGCAGTTCTTC. Its protein is CASKGELAGGKKNEQFF.

The chain has TRBV5-4 and TRBJ2-5; 11 nucleotides agree with TRBD1. V trimming: 2 bases; J trimming: 0 bases; junction bases outside the gene matches: 6. The CDR3 is 17 residues long. From germline, CDR1 is SGHNT and CDR2 YYREEE (reference sequence). As DNA, the CDR3 is TGTGCCAGCAGCTTAGGACAGGGGGCCTCAAACCAAGAGACCCAGTACTTC. This codes for CASSLGQGASNQETQYF.

CDR3 DNA sequence: TGTGCCAGCAGCGATCTGCTCGGGATGGGCACTGAAGCTTTCTTT. The encoded protein is CASSDLLGMGTEAFF. The chain links TRBV9 to TRBJ1-1; D ambiguous. Per germline, CDR1 SGDLS and CDR2 YYNGEE. The V end was cut by 3 bases, the J end by 4 bases, with 16 bases between. The CDR3 runs to 15 residues.

The rearrangement uses TRBV19 and TRBJ2-3, with TRBD2 identical over 8 bases. Looked up from germline, CDR1 is LNHDA and CDR2 is SQIVND (reference sequence). Unmatched junction bases numbered 6, after V lost 4 bases and J lost 0 bases. CDR3 length: 16 amino acids. This CDR3 is CASSTKRGPSTDTQYF. The DNA of the CDR3 is TGTGCCAGTAGTACCAAGCGGGGGCCTAGCACAGATACGCAGTATTTT.

This chain connects TRBV6-6 to TRBJ2-1, with 8 bases aligning to TRBD2. Germline V gene data show CDR1 as MNHNY and CDR2 as SVGAGI (reference sequence). V trimming: 6 bases; J trimming: 2 bases; junction bases outside the gene matches: 6. This CDR3 contains 15 residues. CDR3 protein: CASRGERGPYNEQFF. The CDR3 DNA reads TGTGCCAGCAGGGGAGAGCGGGGGCCCTACAATGAGCAGTTCTTC.

The rearrangement joins TRBV18 to TRBJ1-1; D is uncertain. V lost 2 bases and J lost 0, with 7 bases in between. The CDR3 runs to 14 residues. Germline CDR1 and CDR2: KGHSH and LQKENI. The CDR3 loop is CASSPWHLNTEAFF. The CDR3 coding sequence is TGTGCCAGCTCACCATGGCACCTGAACACTGAAGCTTTCTTT.

The chain has TRBV5-4 and TRBJ1-3; D unresolved. Deletions cut 4 bases from V and 0 bases from J, with 8 bases between. CDR3 size: 14 residues. Per germline, CDR1 SGHNT and CDR2 YYREEE (reference sequence). In nucleotides, the CDR3 is TGTGCCAGCAGCCTAGCGGACTCTGGAAACACCATATATTTT. This sequence encodes CASSLADSGNTIYF.

V is TRBV18 and J is TRBJ1-6, with 7 bases lining up with TRBD1. The CDR3 contains 14 residues. The V gene end was trimmed by 6 bases and the J gene end by 6 bases; junction bases not matched to a gene: 5. CDR1 and CDR2 (germline): KGHSH, LQKENI. CDR3 sequence: CASSRTGGNSPLHF. In DNA, the CDR3 is TGTGCCAGCTCTCGGACAGGAGGTAATTCACCCCTCCACTTT.